The 22 T cell receptor beta chains below all came from one sample that was sequenced in a study of blood T cell repertoires in COVID-19. Clones were read by immunoSEQ multiplex PCR, and TCRdb kept only the in-frame ones, dropping some. Among tens of thousands of clones listed, around 84% were seen once. Material: peripheral blood. The receptors come from a man between 50 and 59 years old with active COVID-19.

This clone was detected once. This chain uses TRBV29-1 with TRBJ2-7; tentatively, D is TRBD1 (8 bases). Germline V gene data show CDR1 as SQVTM and CDR2 as ANQGSEA. Trimming cost V 6 bases and J 3 bases, with 15 bases left between them. This CDR3 contains 13 residues. The CDR3 bases are TGCAGCGTAGGGGGGGACAGGAACTACGAGCAGTACTTC. Its translation is CSVGGDRNYEQYF.

The chain carries TRBV7-8 and TRBJ1-5, with unresolved D. Germline V gene data show CDR1 as SGHVS and CDR2 as FQNEAQ. V was trimmed by 5 bases and J by 0 bases, leaving 17 bases between them. There are 17 residues in the CDR3. The CDR3 region is CASSGVEKRHSNQPQHF. For the CDR3, the DNA is TGTGCCAGCAGCGGCGTGGAGAAGCGGCATAGCAATCAGCCCCAGCATTTT.

V gene TRBV5-1 combines with J gene TRBJ2-1, with D possibly TRBD2 on 6 matching bases. Germline-derived CDR1 and CDR2 are SGHRS and YFSETQ. The length of the CDR3 is 14 residues. The V gene lost 2 bases and the J gene lost 9 bases, with 15 bases spanning the gap. The CDR3 bases are TGCGCCAGCAGCTTCAGCGGGTTAAGTGGTGAGCAGTTCTTC. Encoded protein: CASSFSGLSGEQFF.

This clone was found once. The J gene is TRBJ2-2, the V gene TRBV7-8; possible D gene TRBD1, 5 bases. Germline loops: CDR1 SGHVS, CDR2 FQNEAQ. Trimming removed 4 bases at V and 0 bases at J, with 15 bases between. The CDR3 spans 17 residues. The CDR3 sequence: CASSSSGKLPNTGELFF. The CDR3 nucleotides read TGTGCCAGCAGCTCCTCAGGGAAACTACCGAACACCGGGGAGCTGTTTTTT.

This chain links TRBV4-2 with TRBJ2-3; 9 nucleotides agree with TRBD2. The V segment lost 3 bases and the J segment 3 bases; nucleotides outside the gene matches: 4. Germline CDR1 reads LGHNA; CDR2 reads YNFKEQ. The CDR3 length is 15 residues. CDR3 in amino acids: CASSQLSGGTDTQYF. The CDR3 nucleotides read TGTGCCAGCAGCCAGCTTAGCGGGGGAACAGATACGCAGTATTTT.

The chain carries TRBV15 and TRBJ1-3; D not resolved. The CDR3 totals 13 residues. Germline V gene lookup returns CDR1 LNHNV and CDR2 YYDKDF (reference sequence). Trimming left V 8 bases short and J 4 bases short, with 12 bases between. The CDR3 here is CATGRGTGNTIYF. DNA for the CDR3: TGTGCCACCGGGCGGGGTACAGGAAACACCATATATTTT. Full variable domain (outside the CDR3, taken from reference TRBV15 and TRBJ1-3): DAMVIQNPRYQVTQFGKPVTLSCSQTLNHNVMYWYQQKSSQAPKLLFHYYDKDFNNEADTPDNFQSRRPNTSFCFLDIRSPGLGDTAMYLCATGRGTGNTIYFGEGSWLTVV.

J is TRBJ1-2 and V is TRBV4-1; D ambiguous. This CDR3 has 17 residues. Germline V gene lookup returns CDR1 MGHRA and CDR2 YSYEKL. Trimming took off 1 base at V and 5 bases at J, with 20 bases between the two ends. The CDR3 DNA is TGCGCCAGCAGCCAAGGAGTTCAGCGCACTGCTTATTATGGCTACACCTTC. Translation gives CASSQGVQRTAYYGYTF.

The chain employs TRBV5-4 and TRBJ2-3, with D possibly matching TRBD1 (6 bases). The V end lost 5 bases, the J end lost 1 base, and 11 bases lay between the germline ends. Germline lookup yields CDR1 SGHNT and CDR2 YYREEE (reference sequence). This CDR3 spans 14 amino acids. CDR3 residues: CASRKGGGTDTQYF. CDR3 bases: TGTGCCAGCAGAAAAGGGGGAGGCACAGATACGCAGTATTTT.

This rearrangement joins TRBV18 to TRBJ1-6; D is unresolved. Trimming cost V 5 bases and J 5 bases, with 7 bases left between them. Germline V gives CDR1 KGHSH, CDR2 LQKENI. CDR3 length: 13 residues. The CDR3, as DNA: TGTGCCAGCTCAAGTACGGATAATTCACCCCTCCACTTT. Protein: CASSSTDNSPLHF.

The rearrangement uses TRBV19 and TRBJ1-2, with TRBD1 identical over 8 bases. Germline V gene sequence: CDR1 LNHDA, CDR2 SQIVND (reference sequence). J lost 7 bases, V lost 5 bases, and 6 bases had no gene match. The CDR3 is 13 residues long. CDR3 residues: CASSPRTGIGYTF. The CDR3 coding sequence is TGTGCCAGTAGTCCCCGGACAGGGATTGGCTACACCTTC.

V gene TRBV5-1 combines with J gene TRBJ2-5; D perhaps matches TRBD2 (6 bases). Germline V gene data show CDR1 as SGHRS and CDR2 as YFSETQ. Trimming shortened V by 1 base and J by 2 bases, and 9 bases separated the two germline ends. This CDR3 has 14 residues. The CDR3 DNA is TGCGCCAGCAGCTTGATAGCGGAACAAGAGACCCAGTACTTC. Residues: CASSLIAEQETQYF.

The chain employs TRBV4-1 and TRBJ2-2; D remains ambiguous. Deletions cut 0 bases from V and 1 base from J, with 9 bases between. CDR1 is MGHRA, CDR2 YSYEKL, per germline. The CDR3 is made up of 16 amino acids. DNA of the CDR3: TGCGCCAGCAGCCAAGAAAAGCATCGGAACACCGGGGAGCTGTTTTTT. Protein: CASSQEKHRNTGELFF.

V and J are TRBV2 and TRBJ1-4, with D possibly matching TRBD1 (6 bases). The V gene lost 5 bases and the J gene lost 5 bases, with 12 bases spanning the gap. CDR1 SNHLY and CDR2 FYNNEI come from the germline V gene. The CDR3 length is 14 residues. This CDR3 is CASSTRQENEKLFF. The CDR3 DNA follows: TGTGCCAGCAGTACTCGACAGGAGAATGAAAAACTGTTTTTT.

CDR3 sequence reads: CASSSWTDTNYGYTF. The CDR3 nucleotides read TGTGCCAGCAGCTCCTGGACAGATACTAACTATGGCTACACCTTC. The chain links TRBV7-9 to TRBJ1-2, with D maybe TRBD1 (6 bases). Between the trimmed V and J ends, which lost 4 bases and 0 bases, there was a span of 12 bases. Per the germline V gene, CDR1 is SEHNR and CDR2 is FQNEAQ (reference sequence). The CDR3 has 15 amino acids.

The CDR3 spells CASSDSGLGVWEKLFF. For the CDR3, the DNA is TGTGCCAGCAGTGATTCAGGGCTGGGCGTCTGGGAAAAACTGTTTTTT. V gene TRBV25-1 combines with J gene TRBJ1-4; TRBD1 is a possible D gene (5 bases). This CDR3 contains 16 residues. CDR1 MGHDK and CDR2 SYGVNS come from the germline V gene. V was pared by 3 bases and J by 8 bases, with 19 bases between.

V is TRBV4-1 and J is TRBJ1-2; D is unresolved. Deletions cut 7 bases from V and 8 bases from J, with 20 bases between. CDR1 and CDR2 (germline): MGHRA, YSYEKL. CDR3 size: 14 residues. CDR3 residues: CASTLVLSGGGYTF. Here the CDR3 DNA reads TGCGCCAGCACTCTAGTCCTTTCGGGTGGAGGCTACACCTTC.

V and J are TRBV27 and TRBJ2-7; TRBD1 matches 7 bases. CDR1 is MNHEY, CDR2 SMNVEV, per germline (reference sequence). This CDR3 is 12 amino acids long. The junction had 7 bases not matched to a gene; V was cut back by 10 bases and J by 4 bases. The CDR3 DNA reads TGTGCCACCCGACAGGGAGCGTACGAGCAGTACTTC. It is translated as CATRQGAYEQYF.

CDR3 coding DNA: TGTGCCAGCAGTGAAGCAGCGGGGGCATCCTACGAGCAGTACTTC. Amino acid sequence: CASSEAAGASYEQYF. The gene calls are TRBV6-1 and TRBJ2-7; 8 positions match TRBD2. Trimming took 0 bases from V and 1 from J; bases not matched to a gene: 2. The germline CDR1 and CDR2 sequences are MNHNS and SASEGT. The CDR3 is made up of 15 amino acids.

The V call is TRBV5-1, the J call TRBJ2-6; 9 bases are a match to TRBD1. CDR1 SGHRS and CDR2 YFSETQ come from the germline V gene. This CDR3 has 16 amino acids. Losses at the gene ends were 7 bases for V and 0 bases for J; bases not matched to a gene: 5. The CDR3 is CASGPQGASGANVLTF. The CDR3 DNA sequence: TGCGCCAGCGGTCCACAGGGGGCCTCTGGGGCCAACGTCCTGACTTTC.

The gene calls are TRBV4-1 and TRBJ1-5; D might be TRBD1 (5 bases). Trimming cost V 0 bases and J 8 bases, with 11 bases left between them. CDR1 is MGHRA and CDR2 is YSYEKL in the germline V gene. This CDR3 comprises 14 residues. The CDR3 loop reads CASSQDGGEEPQHF. CDR3 sequence (DNA): TGCGCCAGCAGCCAAGACGGGGGAGAGGAGCCCCAGCATTTT.

The chain uses TRBV28 and TRBJ1-5; D possibly corresponds to TRBD1 (5 bases). The CDR3 runs 18 residues. Looked up from germline, CDR1 is MDHEN and CDR2 is SYDVKM. V was pared by 0 bases and J by 6 bases, with 21 bases between. In DNA, the CDR3 is TGTGCCAGCAGTTTATGGGGTTCGGGAGGGGCCCCTGGTCAGCCCCAGCATTTT. Amino acid sequence: CASSLWGSGGAPGQPQHF. The full variable domain, its missing parts supplied by reference TRBV28 and TRBJ1-5, is DVKVTQSSRYLVKRTGEKVFLECVQDMDHENMFWYRQDPGLGLRLIYFSYDVKMKEKGDIPEGYSVSREKKERFSLILESASTNQTSMYLCASSLWGSGGAPGQPQHFGDGTRLSIL.

There are a few counts of this clone. The V and J genes are TRBV19 and TRBJ2-4; D possibly corresponds to TRBD1 (6 bases). CDR3 length equals 16 residues. V shed 3 bases and J shed 0 bases, with 12 bases lying between them. From germline, CDR1 is LNHDA and CDR2 SQIVND (reference sequence). This CDR3 reads CASSIPQGVAKNIQYF. DNA of the CDR3: TGTGCCAGTAGTATCCCACAGGGAGTAGCCAAAAACATTCAGTACTTC.